A selection of T cell receptor beta chains follows, all from one sample in a study of blood T cells in healthy people across ages. A single record per CDR3 protein comes from TCRdb applying MiXCR to the 5' RACE reads. The sample includes about 700,000 distinct CDR3 sequences, around 32% seen only once; the top ten take 15%. Sequencing was performed on blood. These receptors were collected from a woman aged 80 or older in good health. CDR3s include the opening cysteine and the closing phenylalanine or tryptophan. D genes are given only for firm matches. Clone size appears in some rows only: once, few, many, or a class for an expanded clone.

V gene	J gene	D gene	clone size	CDR3 protein	CDR3 DNA
TRBV3-1	TRBJ1-2	-	many	CASSQEGRNYGYTF	TGTGCCAGCAGCCAAGAAGGCCGGAACTATGGCTACACCTTC
TRBV7-2	TRBJ1-2	-	-	CASSAVGPADAYGYTF	TGTGCCAGCAGCGCAGTGGGACCCGCAGACGCCTATGGCTACACCTTC
TRBV20-1	TRBJ2-3	-	many	CSAAEQADTQYF	TGCAGTGCGGCTGAGCAGGCAGATACGCAGTATTTT
TRBV25-1	TRBJ2-2	-	-	CASSDRRTNTGELFF	TGTGCCAGCAGTGACCGACGAACGAACACCGGGGAGCTGTTTTTT
TRBV10-3	TRBJ2-1	TRBD1	many	CAIGQVSYNEQFF	TGTGCCATCGGACAGGTTTCCTACAATGAGCAGTTCTTC
TRBV7-9	TRBJ2-1	-	-	CASSLDPVGQFF	TGTGCCAGCAGCTTAGACCCGGTGGGGCAGTTCTTC
TRBV2	TRBJ2-1	-	-	CASSEEGGPFNEQFF	TGTGCCAGCAGTGAAGAGGGGGGCCCTTTCAATGAGCAGTTCTTC
TRBV7-2	TRBJ2-7	-	many	CASSPARYEQYF	TGTGCCAGCAGCCCCGCTCGCTACGAGCAGTACTTC
TRBV14	TRBJ1-2	-	many	CASSRGYARGGYTF	TGTGCCAGCAGCCGCGGGTACGCCCGGGGAGGCTACACCTTC
TRBV24-1	TRBJ1-2	-	-	CATSGSEAAWGYTF	TGTGCCACCAGCGGGTCCGAGGCGGCTTGGGGCTACACCTTC
TRBV5-1	TRBJ1-1	TRBD1	-	CASSLDQGVAEAFF	TGCGCCAGCAGCTTGGATCAGGGGGTCGCTGAAGCTTTCTTT
TRBV10-3	TRBJ2-5	-	few	CAIGQWETQYF	TGTGCCATCGGACAGTGGGAGACCCAGTACTTC
TRBV20-1	TRBJ2-1	-	many	CSARPPGRRNEQFF	TGCAGTGCGAGGCCTCCCGGACGACGGAATGAGCAGTTCTTC
TRBV7-6	TRBJ2-5	TRBD2	few	CASSFLLAGGETQYF	TGTGCCAGCAGCTTCCTATTAGCGGGGGGGGAGACCCAGTACTTC
TRBV19	TRBJ1-5	-	-	CASGLASGQPQHF	TGTGCCAGTGGATTGGCATCGGGTCAGCCCCAGCATTTT
TRBV20-1	TRBJ1-1	-	many	CSARRWDGTEAFF	TGCAGTGCCCGCAGGTGGGATGGGACTGAAGCTTTCTTT
TRBV7-2	TRBJ2-1	TRBD2	many	CASSFRAGGYNEQFF	TGTGCCAGCAGCTTCCGAGCGGGGGGCTACAATGAGCAGTTCTTC
TRBV3-1	TRBJ1-2	TRBD1	many	CASSQEGQATGGYTF	TGTGCCAGCAGCCAAGAAGGACAGGCGACGGGAGGCTACACCTTC
TRBV3-1	TRBJ2-7	-	few	CASSQLGRGGPEQYF	TGTGCCAGCAGCCAACTGGGCCGGGGAGGACCCGAGCAGTACTTC
TRBV5-1	TRBJ1-1	TRBD1	-	CASSLTPLGQGVNTEAFF	TGCGCCAGCAGCTTGACTCCCCTCGGACAGGGGGTGAACACTGAAGCTTTCTTT
TRBV10-3	TRBJ2-1	TRBD2	many	CAISDPWRGAYNEQFF	TGTGCCATCAGCGATCCATGGCGGGGGGCATACAATGAGCAGTTCTTC
TRBV20-1	TRBJ2-1	-	few	CSAGWGGRRLGFF	TGCAGCGCGGGGTGGGGGGGCCGCCGGTTAGGGTTCTTC
TRBV4-2	TRBJ2-1	-	many	CASSFRDWDTEQFF	TGTGCCAGCAGCTTCCGGGACTGGGATACTGAGCAGTTCTTC
TRBV3-1	TRBJ1-4	-	many	CASSRGTGDEKLFF	TGTGCCAGCAGCCGGGGAACAGGTGATGAAAAACTGTTTTTT
TRBV6-1	TRBJ1-2	TRBD1	many	CASSSVGQVLTF	TGTGCCAGCAGCTCAGTCGGACAGGTTCTCACCTTC
TRBV6-6	TRBJ2-7	-	-	CASTIGGSYEQYF	TGTGCCAGCACCATAGGCGGCTCCTACGAGCAGTACTTC
TRBV5-5	TRBJ2-7	-	-	CASSLQEGYEQYF	TGTGCCAGCAGCTTGCAGGAGGGCTACGAGCAGTACTTC
TRBV12-3/TRBV12-4	TRBJ2-2	-	many	CASSLGGYTGELFF	TGTGCCAGCAGTTTAGGCGGGTACACCGGGGAGCTGTTTTTT
TRBV29-1	TRBJ2-7	-	-	CSVEVGSYEQYF	TGCAGCGTTGAGGTTGGTTCCTACGAGCAGTACTTC
TRBV7-9	TRBJ2-2	TRBD1	-	CASSSQGNRNTGELFF	TGTGCCAGCAGCTCACAGGGGAATAGGAACACCGGGGAGCTGTTTTTT
TRBV6-5	TRBJ2-3	TRBD2	many	CASSGLAPSTDTQYF	TGTGCCAGCAGTGGACTAGCTCCTAGCACAGATACGCAGTATTTT
TRBV2	TRBJ2-1	-	few	CASSEGLRGNEQFF	TGTGCCAGCAGTGAAGGACTCAGGGGCAATGAGCAGTTCTTC
TRBV5-1	TRBJ1-6	-	many	CASSLDTANSPLHF	TGCGCCAGCAGCTTGGATACAGCAAATTCACCCCTCCACTTT
TRBV6-1	TRBJ2-6	-	many	CASREDRPSGANVLTF	TGTGCCAGCAGGGAAGACAGGCCCTCTGGGGCCAACGTCCTGACTTTC
TRBV11-2	TRBJ1-1	-	few	CASSLVVSTEAFF	TGTGCCAGCAGCTTAGTTGTCAGCACTGAAGCTTTCTTT
TRBV11-3	TRBJ2-3	-	many	CASSLDMSTDTQYF	TGTGCCAGCAGCTTAGACATGAGCACAGATACGCAGTATTTT
TRBV7-8	TRBJ2-3	TRBD1	-	CASTKDRHTDTQYF	TGTGCCAGCACCAAGGACAGGCACACAGATACGCAGTATTTT
TRBV20-1	TRBJ1-1	TRBD1	-	CSAGQGYFYTEAFF	TGCAGTGCCGGACAGGGTTATTTTTACACTGAAGCTTTCTTT
TRBV30	TRBJ2-2	TRBD2	-	CAWTGGGYAGELFF	TGTGCCTGGACTGGCGGGGGGTACGCCGGGGAGCTGTTTTTT
TRBV12-3/TRBV12-4	TRBJ2-5	TRBD1	many	CASSRGQGWQETQYF	TGTGCCAGCAGTCGGGGACAGGGGTGGCAAGAGACCCAGTACTTC
TRBV28	TRBJ1-1	-	-	CAGGPMNTVAFF	TGTGCGGGAGGGCCCATGAACACTGTAGCTTTCTTT
TRBV10-3	TRBJ2-7	TRBD2	-	CAAGTSGIYEQYF	TGTGCCGCCGGGACTAGCGGTATCTACGAGCAGTACTTC
TRBV30	TRBJ2-7	-	-	CAWREQNYEQYF	TGTGCCTGGAGAGAACAGAATTACGAGCAGTACTTC
TRBV11-1	TRBJ1-3	-	-	CASSFHRTSGNTIYF	TGTGCCAGCAGCTTTCACCGTACCTCTGGAAACACCATATATTTT
TRBV7-8	TRBJ1-2	-	many	CASSLRASNYGYTF	TGTGCCAGCAGCCTCCGGGCCTCGAACTATGGCTACACCTTC
TRBV4-1	TRBJ2-3	TRBD1	many	CASSQSTGGHTDTQYF	TGCGCCAGCAGCCAGTCGACAGGGGGCCACACAGATACGCAGTATTTT
TRBV4-1	TRBJ2-7	TRBD2	many	CASSPGLAGPLEQYF	TGCGCCAGCAGCCCGGGACTAGCGGGGCCCTTGGAGCAGTACTTC
TRBV15	TRBJ2-7	-	many	CATSRGSGGLPEQYF	TGTGCCACCAGCAGAGGTTCCGGAGGACTTCCCGAGCAGTACTTC